This is a list of T cell receptor beta chains from one sample in a study of T cell responses to AZD1222 COVID-19 vaccine. Generated by immunoSEQ multiplex PCR, the TCRdb table keeps only in-frame clones and is missing some. Among about 100,000 clones listed, about 86% were seen once. Sample: peripheral blood, taken on day 0 of AZD1222 vaccination. The receptors were gathered from an adult in good health. CDR3s include the opening cysteine and the closing phenylalanine or tryptophan. Each record gives: D gene, V gene, clone size, J gene, CDR3 DNA, CDR3 protein. A D gene is named only where the DNA matches it firmly. The size field is filled for only some rows; it gives once, few, many or a size class.

D: -; V: TRBV5-1; size: once; J: TRBJ1-6; DNA: TGCGCCAGCAGCTTGGGCGGGGGCGGCAATTCACCCCTCCACTTT; CDR3: CASSLGGGGNSPLHF
D: TRBD1; V: TRBV7-9; size: -; J: TRBJ1-2; DNA: TGTGCCAGCAGCTTAGACGACAGGGAGGGAAGGGGCTACACCTTC; CDR3: CASSLDDREGRGYTF
D: -; V: TRBV7-9; size: -; J: TRBJ2-1; DNA: TGTGCCAGCAGCTTAAAAGTTAATGAGCAGTTCTTC; CDR3: CASSLKVNEQFF
D: -; V: TRBV27; size: -; J: TRBJ2-4; DNA: TGTGCCAGCAGTGGGTACAGGGGGGGGAACATTCAGTACTTC; CDR3: CASSGYRGGNIQYF
D: -; V: TRBV6-1; size: -; J: TRBJ2-5; DNA: TGTGCCAGCAGTGACCGTGGGGTATTCCAAGAGACCCAGTACTTC; CDR3: CASSDRGVFQETQYF
D: -; V: TRBV10-3; size: -; J: TRBJ2-2; DNA: TGTGCCATCAAAAAGACACCGAACACCGGGGAGCTGTTTTTT; CDR3: CAIKKTPNTGELFF
D: TRBD1; V: TRBV6-1; size: -; J: TRBJ1-3; DNA: TGTGCCAGCAGTGCGACAGGGGCGAGCTCTGGAAACACCATATATTTT; CDR3: CASSATGASSGNTIYF
D: -; V: TRBV7-2; size: -; J: TRBJ1-1; DNA: TGTGCCAGCAGCTTCGCCTCAGTGTTGAACACTGAAGCTTTCTTT; CDR3: CASSFASVLNTEAFF
D: TRBD1; V: TRBV10-3; size: -; J: TRBJ2-7; DNA: TGTGCCATCAGTACCGGGACAGTCTACGAGCAGTACTTC; CDR3: CAISTGTVYEQYF
D: -; V: TRBV21-1; size: -; J: TRBJ2-5; DNA: TGTGCCGCCGGAGGAGGCGGGTGGGGGGAGACCCAGTACTTC; CDR3: CAAGGGGWGETQYF